This T cell receptor beta chain comes out of a study of cytomegalovirus exposure and HLA in healthy donors. Study-level findings and limits: Excluded were some V segments that proved indistinguishable, including TRBV6-2 and TRBV6-3. An analysis done earlier found most TCR beta V segments productive about 87% or about 30% of the time. The sole available immune exposure information was CMV serostatus.

Use of 60 Vbeta and 13 Jbeta primers characterized the PCR. Per the study methods: Later analysis identified some 80 million unique TCR beta chains, approximately 11 million shared. Data came from immunoSEQ multiplex PCR; TCRdb stores just in-frame clones and leaves some out. V and J calls plus clone size are reproduced from that table; the DNA served to infer D and trimming. Counted here are over 80,000 clones, roughly four fifths occurring once; the ten biggest clones make up around 5.2%. Notes on this clone: Its antigen is undetermined.

The V gene's germline CDR1 is MNHEY and CDR2 SVGAGI. With 2 bases removed from V and 0 bases from J, the gap between germline ends came to 10 bases. The CDR3 extends over 16 amino acids. The receptor's source is a middle-aged man in good health and CMV-seropositive. Sequenced sample: PBMCs. V usage is TRBV6-5 and J usage is TRBJ2-2; D is unclear. The CDR3 loop is CASSYGRQANTGELFF. DNA of the CDR3: TGTGCCAGCAGTTACGGTCGACAAGCGAACACCGGGGAGCTGTTTTTT.